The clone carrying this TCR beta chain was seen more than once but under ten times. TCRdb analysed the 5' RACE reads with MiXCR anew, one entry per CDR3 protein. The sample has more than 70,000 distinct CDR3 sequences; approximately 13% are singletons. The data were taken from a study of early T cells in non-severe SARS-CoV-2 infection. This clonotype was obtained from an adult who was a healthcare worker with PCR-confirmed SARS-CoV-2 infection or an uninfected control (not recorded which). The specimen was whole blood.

The CDR3 sequence: CASSARGVGELFF. The CDR3 DNA reads TGTGCCAGTAGTGCCAGGGGGGTCGGGGAGCTGTTTTTT. The chain employs TRBV19 and TRBJ2-2, with D possibly matching TRBD1 (7 bases). Germline V gives CDR1 LNHDA, CDR2 SQIVND (reference sequence). The CDR3 loop spans 13 amino acids. V dropped 5 bases and J dropped 7 bases, with 11 bases sitting between them.